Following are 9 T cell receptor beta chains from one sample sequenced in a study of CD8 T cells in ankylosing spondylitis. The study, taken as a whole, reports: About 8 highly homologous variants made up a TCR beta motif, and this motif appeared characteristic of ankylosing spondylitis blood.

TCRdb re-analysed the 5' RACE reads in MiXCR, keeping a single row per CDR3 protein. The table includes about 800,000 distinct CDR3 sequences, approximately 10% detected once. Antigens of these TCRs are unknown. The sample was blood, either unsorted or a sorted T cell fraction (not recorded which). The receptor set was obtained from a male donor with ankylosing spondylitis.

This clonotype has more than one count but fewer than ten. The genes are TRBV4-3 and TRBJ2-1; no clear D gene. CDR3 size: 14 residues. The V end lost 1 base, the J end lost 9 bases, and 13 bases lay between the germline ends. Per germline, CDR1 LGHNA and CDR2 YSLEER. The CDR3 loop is CASSQVAWAAEQFF. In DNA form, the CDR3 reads TGCGCCAGCAGCCAAGTGGCGTGGGCGGCTGAGCAGTTCTTC.

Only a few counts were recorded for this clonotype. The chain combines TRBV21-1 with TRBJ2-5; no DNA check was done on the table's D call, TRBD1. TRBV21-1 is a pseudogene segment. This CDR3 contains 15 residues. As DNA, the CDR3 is TGTGCCAGCAGCAATAGGCGGACACTCGGCGTAGCCCAGTACTTC. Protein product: CASSNRRTLGVAQYF.

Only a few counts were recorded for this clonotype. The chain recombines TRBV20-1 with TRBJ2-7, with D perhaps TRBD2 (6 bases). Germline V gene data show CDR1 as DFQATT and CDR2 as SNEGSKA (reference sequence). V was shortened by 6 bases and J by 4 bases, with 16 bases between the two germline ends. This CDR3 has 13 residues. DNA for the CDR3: TGCAGTGCACCGGGACTGGGTGGATACGAGCAGTACTTC. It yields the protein CSAPGLGGYEQYF.

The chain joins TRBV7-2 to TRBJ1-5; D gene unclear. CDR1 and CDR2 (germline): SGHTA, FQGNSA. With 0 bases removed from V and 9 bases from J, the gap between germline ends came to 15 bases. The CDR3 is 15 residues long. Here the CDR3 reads CASSLAVGWWGPQHF. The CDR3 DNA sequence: TGTGCCAGCAGCTTAGCGGTCGGGTGGTGGGGGCCCCAGCATTTT.

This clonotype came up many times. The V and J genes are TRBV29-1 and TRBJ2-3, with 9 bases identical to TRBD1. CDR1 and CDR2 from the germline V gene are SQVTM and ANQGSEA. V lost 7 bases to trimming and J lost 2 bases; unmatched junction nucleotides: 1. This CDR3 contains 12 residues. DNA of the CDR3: TGCAGCGGGGACAGGGTCACAGATACGCAGTATTTT. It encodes CSGDRVTDTQYF.

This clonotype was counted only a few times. The CDR3 loop reads CSASRLPSGIDTQYF. CDR3 bases: TGCAGTGCTAGTCGTTTGCCTAGCGGAATAGATACGCAGTATTTT. V usage is TRBV20-1 and J usage is TRBJ2-3, with 7 bases aligning to TRBD2. Germline CDR1 DFQATT, CDR2 SNEGSKA (reference sequence). There are 15 residues in the CDR3. The junction had 11 bases not matched to a gene; V was cut back by 3 bases and J by 5 bases.

The CDR3 loop is CASSFLRGVGNIQYF. As DNA, the CDR3 is TGTGCCAGCAGCTTCCTTAGGGGTGTTGGAAACATTCAGTACTTC. The chain combines TRBV7-2 with TRBJ2-4, with a possible D match to TRBD1 (5 bases). Trimming pared 3 bases from V and 6 bases from J, leaving 15 bases between. Per germline, CDR1 SGHTA and CDR2 FQGNSA. The CDR3 loop spans 15 amino acids.

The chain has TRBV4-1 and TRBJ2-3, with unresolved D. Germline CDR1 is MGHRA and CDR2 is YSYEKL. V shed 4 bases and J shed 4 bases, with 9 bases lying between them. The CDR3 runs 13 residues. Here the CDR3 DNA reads TGCGCCAGCAGCCGCGGACCAGCAGATACGCAGTATTTT. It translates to CASSRGPADTQYF.

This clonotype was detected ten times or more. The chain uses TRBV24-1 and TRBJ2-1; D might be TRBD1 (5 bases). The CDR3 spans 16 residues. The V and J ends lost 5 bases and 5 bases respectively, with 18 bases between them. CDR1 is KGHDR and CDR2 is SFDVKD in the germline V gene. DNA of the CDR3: TGTGCCACCAGTGGGCCGACCGAAGGGGTACACAATGAGCAGTTCTTC. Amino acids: CATSGPTEGVHNEQFF.